Listed below are T cell receptor beta chains from one sample, sequenced in a study of blood T cell repertoires in COVID-19. Some clones are missing from TCRdb's copy, which holds only in-frame ones; the method was immunoSEQ multiplex PCR. The data show about 310,000 clones, 89% seen once. Sequenced material: PBMCs or T cells enriched from blood (not recorded which). The receptor set was obtained from a woman between 25 and 40 years old who had recovered from COVID-19. The CDR3 runs from the conserved cysteine through the conserved F or W. A D gene is named only where the DNA matches it firmly. Size values are once, few and many counts, or a class for expanded clones, and some rows have none.

>TRBJ2-2|.|TRBV3-1/TRBV3-2|.
CASSELLRTGELFF
TGTGCCAGCAGCGAACTCTTACGTACCGGGGAGCTGTTTTTT
>TRBJ2-1|TRBD1|TRBV6-2/TRBV6-3|once
CASSFILLPRDSSLKQFF
TGTGCCAGCAGTTTCATTTTGTTACCCCGGGACAGTTCCTTGAAGCAGTTCTTC
>TRBJ2-7|TRBD2|TRBV18|.
CASSLDPGLAGGYEQYF
TGTGCCAGCTCACTAGACCCGGGACTAGCGGGAGGCTACGAGCAGTACTTC
>TRBJ1-2|TRBD1|TRBV3-1/TRBV3-2|.
CASSQGTGPGYTF
TGTGCCAGCAGCCAAGGGACAGGACCGGGCTACACCTTC
>TRBJ1-5|.|TRBV2|.
CASSEAREQPQHF
TGTGCCAGCAGTGAAGCGCGGGAACAGCCCCAGCATTTT
>TRBJ1-4|TRBD1|TRBV6-5|.
CASSPDRGYEKLFF
TGTGCCAGCAGTCCAGACAGGGGGTATGAAAAACTGTTTTTT
>TRBJ1-1|TRBD1|TRBV10-3|.
CAIKNGTANTEAFF
TGTGCCATCAAAAACGGGACAGCGAACACTGAAGCTTTCTTT
>TRBJ2-2|.|TRBV19|.
CASTYRLSATNTGELFF
TGTGCCAGTACCTACAGACTTAGCGCAACGAACACCGGGGAGCTGTTTTTT
>TRBJ2-7|.|TRBV28|.
CASSLSLASFEQYF
TGTGCCAGCAGTTTATCACTAGCCTCGTTCGAGCAGTACTTC
>TRBJ2-7|TRBD2|TRBV4-2|.
CASSQGGSGRVNYEQYF
TGTGCCAGCAGCCAAGGGGGCAGCGGGAGGGTGAATTACGAGCAGTACTTC
>TRBJ2-1|.|TRBV23-1|.
CASSQSSRGSYNEQFF
TGCGCCAGCAGTCAATCATCCAGGGGATCCTACAATGAGCAGTTCTTC
>TRBJ1-6|.|TRBV19|.
CASSINDGGGSPLHF
TGTGCCAGTAGTATAAACGATGGAGGTGGTTCACCCCTCCACTTT
>TRBJ2-1|.|TRBV4-2|.
CASSQVIRSTTRNEQFF
TGTGCCAGCAGCCAAGTTATTCGGTCTACCACTAGGAATGAGCAGTTCTTC
>TRBJ1-5|.|TRBV9|.
CASSVETGNQPQHF
TGTGCCAGCAGCGTAGAAACAGGGAATCAGCCCCAGCATTTT
>TRBJ2-7|.|TRBV27|.
CASSLGAGGTYEQYF
TGTGCCAGCAGCCTGGGTGCAGGGGGGACCTACGAGCAGTACTTC
>TRBJ2-3|.|TRBV29-1|.
CSVEEYTDTQYF
TGCAGCGTTGAAGAGTACACAGATACGCAGTATTTT
>TRBJ2-5|TRBD1|TRBV10-3|.
CAISGIRGSQETQYF
TGTGCCATCAGCGGGATCAGGGGGTCCCAAGAGACCCAGTACTTC
>TRBJ2-1|TRBD1|TRBV6-5|.
CASSSQGANYNEQFF
TGTGCCAGCAGTTCTCAGGGGGCGAACTACAATGAGCAGTTCTTC
>TRBJ1-2|TRBD1|TRBV28|.
CASSAGTGNYGYTF
TGTGCCAGCAGTGCCGGGACAGGGAACTATGGCTACACCTTC
>TRBJ2-2|.|TRBV15|once
CATSRDYAGWGTGELFF
TGTGCCACCAGCAGAGATTATGCGGGTTGGGGCACCGGGGAGCTGTTTTTT
>TRBJ1-5|TRBD1|TRBV30|.
CAWSVPLSTGIINQPQHF
TGTGCCTGGAGTGTCCCGCTTTCGACAGGGATAATTAATCAGCCCCAGCATTTT
>TRBJ2-1|TRBD2|TRBV11-3|.
CASSLAGGGEQFF
TGTGCCAGCAGCCTAGCGGGAGGGGGTGAGCAGTTCTTC
>TRBJ1-2|.|TRBV2|.
CASSLDGQGGYGYTF
TGTGCCAGCAGCCTGGACGGACAAGGCGGCTATGGCTACACCTTC
>TRBJ2-3|TRBD2|TRBV5-1|.
CASSLLLAGTTDTQYF
TGCGCCAGCAGCTTGTTACTAGCGGGAACCACAGATACGCAGTATTTT
>TRBJ1-4|TRBD1|TRBV5-6|.
CASSLLGGRDATNEKLFF
TGTGCCAGCAGCTTGTTAGGGGGCCGGGACGCAACTAATGAAAAACTGTTTTTT
>TRBJ1-1|.|TRBV30|.
CAWINGGIEAFF
TGTGCCTGGATCAACGGGGGAATTGAAGCTTTCTTT
>TRBJ2-7|TRBD1|TRBV20-1|.
CSASPGQNYEQYF
TGCAGTGCTAGTCCGGGACAGAACTACGAGCAGTACTTC
>TRBJ2-2|.|TRBV30|.
CAWNAMNTGELFF
TGTGCCTGGAACGCTATGAACACCGGGGAGCTGTTTTTT
>TRBJ2-7|TRBD2|TRBV13|.
CASSRGLAGVNSYEQYF
TGTGCCAGCAGCCGGGGACTAGCGGGAGTAAATAGCTACGAGCAGTACTTC
>TRBJ2-3|TRBD2|TRBV19|.
CASTTSGTSGIDTDTQYF
TGTGCCAGTACCACCTCCGGGACTAGCGGGATAGACACAGATACGCAGTATTTT
>TRBJ1-2|.|TRBV3-1/TRBV3-2|.
CASSQGIQNYGYTF
TGTGCCAGCAGCCAAGGTATCCAGAACTATGGCTACACCTTC
>TRBJ2-7|TRBD1|TRBV11-2|once
CASSLEMTGLPYEQYF
TGTGCCAGCAGCTTGGAAATGACAGGGCTTCCCTACGAGCAGTACTTC
>TRBJ1-5|TRBD1|TRBV19|once
CASSISGQGNGQPQHF
TGTGCCAGTAGTATTTCGGGACAGGGTAATGGCCAGCCCCAGCATTTT
>TRBJ1-1|.|TRBV12-3/TRBV12-4|.
CASSWYNRGAFF
TGTGCCAGCAGTTGGTATAATCGCGGAGCTTTCTTT
>TRBJ2-7|.|TRBV6-2/TRBV6-3|.
CASSYFSQAFPYEQYF
TGTGCCAGCAGTTACTTTTCGCAGGCCTTCCCCTACGAGCAGTACTTC
>TRBJ2-1|TRBD2|TRBV9|.
CASSVALTSGWHNEQFF
TGTGCCAGCAGCGTAGCTTTGACTAGCGGGTGGCACAATGAGCAGTTCTTC
>TRBJ1-2|.|TRBV4-2|.
CASSQEGGVLYGYTF
TGTGCCAGCAGCCAAGAGGGCGGGGTACTGTATGGCTACACCTTC
>TRBJ2-2|.|TRBV6-4|once
CASLDTNTGELFF
TGTGCCAGCCTGGACACAAACACCGGGGAGCTGTTTTTT
>TRBJ1-2|TRBD1|TRBV29-1|.
CSATGQTIGYTF
TGCAGCGCCACGGGACAGACGATTGGCTACACCTTC